The 27 T cell receptor beta chains below all came from one sample that was sequenced in a study of blood T cell repertoires in COVID-19. Data came from immunoSEQ multiplex PCR; TCRdb stores just in-frame clones and leaves some out. The sample includes under 450,000 clones, approximately 89% of them seen just once. The sequenced material came from peripheral blood. The receptors shown here come from a woman aged 45-59 years with COVID-19, enrolled during active disease.

The chain carries TRBV7-9 and TRBJ1-5; D gene uncertain. The V end lost 5 bases, the J end lost 1 base, and 12 bases lay between the germline ends. The germline V gene encodes CDR1 SEHNR and CDR2 FQNEAQ (reference sequence). This CDR3 has 15 residues. The CDR3 protein is CASSREPASNQPQHF. CDR3 coding DNA: TGTGCCAGCAGCCGGGAGCCGGCGAGCAATCAGCCCCAGCATTTT.

The genes are TRBV14 and TRBJ1-2; D is possibly TRBD1 (5 bases). Per germline, CDR1 SGHDN and CDR2 FVKESK. The length of the CDR3 is 17 residues. Trimming stripped 0 bases from V and 2 bases from J, with 16 bases between. The CDR3 reads CASSQEGGVLLNYGYTF. CDR3 in DNA: TGTGCCAGCAGCCAAGAAGGAGGGGTACTACTGAACTATGGCTACACCTTC.

The chain uses TRBV28 and TRBJ1-5; tentatively, D is TRBD1 (5 bases). Germline lookup yields CDR1 MDHEN and CDR2 SYDVKM. The CDR3 covers 14 residues. Deletions cut 4 bases from V and 5 bases from J, with 12 bases between. The CDR3 DNA is TGTGCCAGCAGTTCCTCCGACAGACATCAGCCCCAGCATTTT. Its protein is CASSSSDRHQPQHF.

V is TRBV7-2 and J is TRBJ1-4; D call uncertain. Trimming stripped 5 bases from V and 2 bases from J, with 12 bases between. Germline loops: CDR1 SGHTA, CDR2 FQGNSA. This CDR3 has 15 amino acids. The chain's CDR3 is CASSQTGRTNEKLFF. The CDR3 nucleotides are TGTGCCAGCAGCCAAACCGGGAGGACTAATGAAAAACTGTTTTTT.

J is TRBJ2-7 and V is TRBV30, with 9 bases that match TRBD1. The germline V gene has CDR1 GTSNPN and CDR2 SVGIG (reference sequence). This CDR3 comprises 15 residues. With V trimmed by 1 base and J by 3 bases, 7 bases remained unmatched. CDR3 nucleotides: TGTGCCTGGAGTGCTGAGGGGACAGGGCGCTACGAGCAGTACTTC. It codes for CAWSAEGTGRYEQYF.

The CDR3 region has the DNA TGCAGTGCTAGACCGGGACTAGGACAGTATTTT. Encoded protein: CSARPGLGQYF. The chain is built from TRBV20-1 and TRBJ2-3; 8 bases are shared with TRBD2. This CDR3 has 11 residues. V was clipped by 2 bases and J by 12 bases; unmatched bases: 4. Germline CDR1 and CDR2: DFQATT and SNEGSKA (reference sequence).

This clone was picked up many times. CDR3: CASSIDWNRGFNGYTF. DNA for the CDR3: TGTGCCAGTAGTATAGATTGGAACAGGGGATTCAATGGCTACACCTTC. The chain has TRBV19 and TRBJ1-2, with 7 bases that match TRBD1. The CDR3 contains 16 residues. Trimming at V came to 0 bases and at J to 6 bases, leaving 10 bases not matched to a gene. Germline-derived CDR1 and CDR2 are LNHDA and SQIVND (reference sequence).

The chain links TRBV15 to TRBJ2-3; 9 bases match TRBD1. The J segment lost 5 bases and the V segment lost 5 bases, leaving 5 bases of the junction unmatched. Germline values: CDR1 LNHNV, CDR2 YYDKDF (reference sequence). The CDR3 spans 14 residues. The CDR3 coding sequence is TGTGCCACCAGCTACAGGGGGCTGCAAGATACGCAGTATTTT. Amino acid sequence: CATSYRGLQDTQYF.

In this sample, this clone turned up a few times. The chain uses TRBV14 and TRBJ1-2, with D uncertain. There are 13 residues in the CDR3. The V and J ends lost 3 bases and 4 bases respectively, with 9 bases between them. CDR1 and CDR2 from the germline V gene are SGHDN and FVKESK. Here the CDR3 reads CASSQTRTYGYTF. As DNA, the CDR3 is TGTGCCAGCAGCCAGACAAGAACCTATGGCTACACCTTC.

The chain recombines TRBV30 with TRBJ1-4, with a weak D call TRBD1 (6 bases). Looked up from germline, CDR1 is GTSNPN and CDR2 is SVGIG (reference sequence). Trimming took off 2 bases at V and 11 bases at J, with 15 bases between the two ends. This CDR3 comprises 13 residues. The DNA of the CDR3 is TGTGCCTGGAGTCCCTGGGACAAGGGGAAACTGTTTTTT. Its translation is CAWSPWDKGKLFF.

The V call is TRBV30, the J call TRBJ1-2; D not certain. The CDR3 length is 10 residues. V dropped 3 bases and J dropped 8 bases, with 7 bases sitting between them. Germline CDR1 and CDR2: GTSNPN and SVGIG (reference sequence). The CDR3 spells CAWSTVGYTF. The CDR3 DNA is TGTGCCTGGAGCACGGTAGGCTACACCTTC. Combining the CDR3 with reference TRBV30 and TRBJ1-2 gives the whole variable domain SQTIHQWPATLVQPVGSPLSLECTVEGTSNPNLYWYRQAAGRGLQLLFYSVGIGQISSEVPQNLSASRPQDRQFILSSKKLLLSDSGFYLCAWSTVGYTFGSGTRLTVV.

V is TRBV5-1 and J is TRBJ2-1; 8 bases align to TRBD2. This CDR3 contains 17 residues. In germline, CDR1 is SGHRS, CDR2 YFSETQ. With 7 bases clipped from V and 0 bases from J, the junction kept 12 bases outside the gene matches. Here the CDR3 reads CASSRTGGVPSYNEQFF. CDR3 bases: TGCGCCAGCTCGCGGACCGGGGGGGTCCCCTCCTACAATGAGCAGTTCTTC.

This rearrangement joins TRBV5-6 to TRBJ2-7; 7 positions match TRBD2. This CDR3 has 16 amino acids. Germline V CDR1 and CDR2: SGHDT, YYEEEE. The V and J ends lost 0 bases and 9 bases, in that order; junction bases with no gene match: 15. The CDR3 spells CASSLDPAGTRGRQYF. The CDR3, as DNA: TGTGCCAGCAGCTTGGATCCAGCGGGGACTCGAGGGAGGCAGTACTTC.

This chain joins TRBV27 and TRBJ1-2; 10 positions match TRBD1. Trimming took 5 bases from V and 4 from J; bases not matched to a gene: 10. Per the germline V gene, CDR1 is MNHEY and CDR2 is SMNVEV (reference sequence). The CDR3 runs 16 residues. DNA of the CDR3: TGTGCCAGCAGTAAGCACGGGGACAGGGGAGGCTATGGCTACACCTTC. The encoded protein is CASSKHGDRGGYGYTF.

The rearrangement uses TRBV9 and TRBJ2-1; 9 bases agree with TRBD2. J lost 5 bases, V lost 3 bases, and 6 bases had no gene match. Germline CDR1 is SGDLS and CDR2 is YYNGEE. The CDR3 extends over 15 amino acids. In DNA form, the CDR3 reads TGTGCCAGCAGCGCTAGCGGGGCGAAACACAATGAGCAGTTCTTC. Protein product: CASSASGAKHNEQFF.

The genes are TRBV5-6 and TRBJ1-6; D perhaps matches TRBD1 (5 bases). The CDR3 has 14 residues. V lost 4 bases and J lost 9, with 14 bases in between. Germline V gene data show CDR1 as SGHDT and CDR2 as YYEEEE. CDR3 residues: CASSPYTQGSPLHF. The CDR3 nucleotides are TGTGCCAGCAGCCCCTACACCCAGGGTTCACCCCTCCACTTT.

The chain employs TRBV5-4 and TRBJ2-1; possibly TRBD1 for D (5 bases). The ends were cut back, 0 bases at V and 6 bases at J, with 10 bases in the middle. The germline gives CDR1 SGHNT, CDR2 YYREEE (reference sequence). CDR3 length: 14 amino acids. CDR3 loop: CASSLAYRGNEQFF. The DNA of the CDR3 is TGTGCCAGCAGCTTGGCCTATAGGGGCAATGAGCAGTTCTTC.

The CDR3 DNA sequence: TGTGCCAGCTCACCACGTGTAGCGGGGGGCACAGATACGCAGTATTTT. This sequence encodes CASSPRVAGGTDTQYF. The gene calls are TRBV18 and TRBJ2-3, with 9 positions matching TRBD2. The CDR3 consists of 16 residues. CDR1 KGHSH and CDR2 LQKENI come from the germline V gene. The ends lost 1 base at V and 1 base at J; junction bases unmatched: 3.

This chain joins TRBV3-1 (or the pseudogene TRBV3-2) and TRBJ1-3; TRBD1 might be the D (5 bases). CDR3 length: 17 amino acids. CDR1 and CDR2 from the germline V gene are LGHDT and YNNKEL (reference sequence). V lost 1 base, J lost 0 bases, and 13 bases lay in between. The CDR3 nucleotides read TGTGCCAGCAGCCAAGGGGGCCAGGTCTACTCTGGAAACACCATATATTTT. Translated: CASSQGGQVYSGNTIYF.

The chain employs TRBV2 and TRBJ1-1; TRBD1 agrees at 9 bases. Germline values: CDR1 SNHLY, CDR2 FYNNEI. V lost 6 bases to trimming and J lost 10 bases; unmatched junction nucleotides: 15. The CDR3 loop spans 15 amino acids. CDR3 DNA: TGTGCCAGCAGCTTGGGGCTCCCGGGACAGGGAGGAGCTTTCTTT. Amino acid sequence: CASSLGLPGQGGAFF.

This chain connects TRBV3-1 (or the pseudogene TRBV3-2) to TRBJ2-1; D is possibly TRBD1 (6 bases). The CDR3 runs 16 residues. The ends were cut back, 4 bases at V and 0 bases at J, with 13 bases in the middle. Germline V gene lookup returns CDR1 LGHDT and CDR2 YNNKEL (reference sequence). The CDR3 nucleotides are TGTGCCAGCAGCCTCAGGGGCCTGGGCTCCTACAATGAGCAGTTCTTC. Its translation: CASSLRGLGSYNEQFF.

The chain couples TRBV5-1 to TRBJ2-1; the D gene is possibly TRBD2 (7 bases). Trimming removed 4 bases from V and 6 bases from J, with 20 bases in between. Germline V gene sequence: CDR1 SGHRS, CDR2 YFSETQ. The length of the CDR3 is 16 residues. The CDR3 nucleotides read TGCGCCAGCAGCCTCTTTCCACAGGGAGGGCCCAATGAGCAGTTCTTC. It yields the protein CASSLFPQGGPNEQFF.

This clone occurred many times. The genes are TRBV27 and TRBJ2-3; 9 bases align to TRBD2. There are 16 residues in the CDR3. Germline V CDR1 and CDR2: MNHEY, SMNVEV (reference sequence). V lost 0 bases and J lost 5; bases outside the gene matches: 6. In nucleotides, the CDR3 is TGTGCCAGCAGTTTATCGACTAGCGGAGCAGTAGATACGCAGTATTTT. This codes for CASSLSTSGAVDTQYF.

This chain links TRBV11-2 with TRBJ1-2; tentative D call: TRBD1 (6 bases). The germline CDR1 and CDR2 sequences are SGHAT and FQNNGV. The CDR3 covers 15 residues. V was shortened by 1 base and J by 0 bases, with 9 bases between the two germline ends. This CDR3 is CASSLGTEPNYGYTF. In nucleotides, the CDR3 is TGTGCCAGCAGCTTAGGGACAGAACCTAACTATGGCTACACCTTC.

V is TRBV7-9 and J is TRBJ1-6, with 12 bases identical to TRBD1. Germline loops: CDR1 SEHNR, CDR2 FQNEAQ (reference sequence). The CDR3 is 16 residues long. Losses at the gene ends were 6 bases for V and 11 bases for J; bases not matched to a gene: 11. The CDR3 DNA reads TGTGCCAGCAGTTATCCGGGACAGGGGGCTGAGGCACCCCTCCACTTT. Translated: CASSYPGQGAEAPLHF.

The chain recombines TRBV6-5 with TRBJ1-5; TRBD1 is a possible D gene (5 bases). Trimming cost V 8 bases and J 2 bases, with 16 bases left between them. Germline assignment: CDR1 MNHEY and CDR2 SVGAGI. The CDR3 is 15 amino acids. This CDR3 is CASLYGGLGNQPQHF. The CDR3 DNA sequence: TGTGCCAGCCTATACGGGGGACTGGGCAATCAGCCCCAGCATTTT.

The count of this clone is one. This chain links TRBV5-6 with TRBJ1-2, with D possibly being TRBD1 (6 bases). The CDR3 is made up of 13 amino acids. V was pared by 3 bases and J by 7 bases, with 13 bases between. Germline lookup yields CDR1 SGHDT and CDR2 YYEEEE. The CDR3 nucleotides read TGTGCCAGCAGCTACAGGGCCAAGGGTGGCTACACCTTC. Protein sequence: CASSYRAKGGYTF.